The entry below gives a single T cell receptor beta chain sequence along with its context. Its antigen remains unidentified. No much larger clone is present one base from it, and per-base qualities are unavailable. The immunoSEQ Assay, a bias-controlled multiplex PCR, was used to amplify TCRbeta CDR3 regions from genomic DNA. Under the source paper's analysis protocol: The number of nucleated cells in each sample was estimated by amplification of reference gene primers within the assay. To quantify the absolute abundance of each unique TCRbeta CDR3 rearrangement, sequence reads were collapsed and filtered. For each sample, productive Simpson clonality was calculated as the square root of Simpson's diversity index across productive rearrangements. In its TCRdb copy, this immuneACCESS table keeps in-frame sequences only and misses some clones. Where compared with another copy, unresolved V genes explain less than half of these, and the others have no known cause. Clone size and the V and J calls come from that table; the DNA yielded D and trimming. The sample includes some 200,000 clones, with approximately 81% observed a single time. The biggest ten clones account for about 9.4% of the sample.

The collaborating institutions used their own protocols to collect whole blood in K2EDTA tubes. Collaborator samples were shipped for TCRbeta analysis as frozen whole blood, isolated PBMCs, or DNA extracted from either sample type. Germline trimming amounts to 1 base on V and 0 bases on J, with 5 as the count of junction bases outside the gene matches. Including cysteine and phenylalanine, the CDR3 has 17 amino acids. Only the CDR3 portion is preserved as DNA: 51 bases, with reading frame beginning at the first base. From a lookup of the germline V gene, CDR1 and CDR2 are SGDLS and YYNGEE. This record comes from a study of blood T cell repertoires in COVID-19 (TCRdb year 2020). Turning to the overall study: Samples from collaborators originated in the United States, Italy and Spain and spanned both the acute and convalescent phases of COVID-19. The repertoires were released in a freely available public database meant as a resource for research on the immune response to SARS-CoV-2. A de-identified subject ID, COVID-19 status, age in years and sex were almost always included in the sample metadata. The dataset comprised deeply sampled blood TCRbeta repertoires from subjects exposed to, actively infected with, or recovered from COVID-19. The material from the prospective study consisted of cDNA or gDNA derived from T cells, B-cell-depleted T cells, or PBMCs. Samples came from the ongoing ImmuneRACE study (first 160 participants) plus 1,254 subjects from 6 global collaborators. Where HLA class I and class II types were available, the types were taken from metadata supplied by the sample provider, not from assay-based typing. Study-wide conclusions, independent of this receptor: Clinical and demographic metadata were provided uncurated, with the amount varying by source and participant.

The chain uses TRBV9 and TRBJ1-3; TRBD1 aligns with 9 central bases. This receptor was identified in a woman at least 80 years old with acute or convalescent COVID-19. Sample: peripheral blood. The sequenced DNA is TGTGCCAGCAGCGTACGGACAGGGGTCCTCTCTGGAAACACCATATATTTT. Protein translation: CASSVRTGVLSGNTIYF.